This TCR beta chain was sequenced for a study of beta chain features in type 1 diabetes. Study-level points and caveats: Whether HLA type affects TCRB rearrangement stayed undetermined in the present work. There was a moderate but significant shortening of TCRB CDR3s in all four CD4+ subsets of Type 1 diabetes patients. A possible short-template PCR bias applies equally to patients and controls.

Using CD45RO/CCR7/CD25/CD127/CD95/CD27, CD4+ naive, central memory, regulatory and stem cell-like memory cells were sorted. Without exception, sorted populations had purity beyond 95%. Trimming removed 6 bases at V and 0 bases at J, with 6 bases between. Germline V CDR1 and CDR2: MNHEY, SVGAGI. This CDR3 spans 13 amino acids. What was sequenced were expressed TCRB transcripts, since all of the isolated RNA had been reverse transcribed. The table came from immunoSEQ multiplex PCR; TCRdb's copy has only in-frame clones and leaves some out. The sample shows hundreds of thousands of clones, more than 12% of them seen only once. For this clone: Its antigen is as yet unknown.

The sample consisted of naive CD4+ T cells from blood. The chain is built from TRBV6-5 and TRBJ2-4, with no clear D. This receptor was identified in a man between 18 and 29 years old with type 1 diabetes. CDR3 region: CASRTVAKNIQYF. The DNA of the CDR3 is TGTGCCAGCAGGACGGTAGCCAAAAACATTCAGTACTTC.